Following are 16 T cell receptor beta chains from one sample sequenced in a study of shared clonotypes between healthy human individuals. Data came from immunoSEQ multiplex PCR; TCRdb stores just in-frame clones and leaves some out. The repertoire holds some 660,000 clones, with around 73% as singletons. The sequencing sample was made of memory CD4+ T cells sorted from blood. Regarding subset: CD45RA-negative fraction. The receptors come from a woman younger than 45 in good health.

CDR3: CASGLSSGRIQETQYF. DNA for the CDR3: TGCGCCAGCGGCCTCTCTAGCGGGAGGATCCAAGAGACCCAGTACTTC. The chain has TRBV5-1 and TRBJ2-5; 11 bases line up with TRBD2. V was clipped by 7 bases and J by 1 base; unmatched bases: 9. This CDR3 has 16 residues. Germline-derived CDR1 and CDR2 are SGHRS and YFSETQ. Full variable domain (remainder filled in from reference TRBV5-1 and TRBJ2-5): KAGVTQTPRYLIKTRGQQVTLSCSPISGHRSVSWYQQTPGQGLQFLFEYFSETQRNKGNFPGRFSGRQFSNSRSEMNVSTLELGDSALYLCASGLSSGRIQETQYFGPGTRLLVL.

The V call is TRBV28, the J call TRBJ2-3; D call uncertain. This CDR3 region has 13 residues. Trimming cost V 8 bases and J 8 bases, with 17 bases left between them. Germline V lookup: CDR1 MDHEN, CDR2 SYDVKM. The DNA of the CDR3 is TGTGCCAGCCTTTCCCTAGTGGACGGTACGCAGTATTTT. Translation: CASLSLVDGTQYF.

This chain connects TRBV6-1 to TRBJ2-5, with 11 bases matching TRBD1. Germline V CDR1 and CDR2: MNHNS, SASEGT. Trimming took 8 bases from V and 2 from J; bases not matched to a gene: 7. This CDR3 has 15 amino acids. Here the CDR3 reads CASDGGTGGQETQYF. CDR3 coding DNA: TGTGCCAGCGACGGGGGGACAGGGGGTCAAGAGACCCAGTACTTC.

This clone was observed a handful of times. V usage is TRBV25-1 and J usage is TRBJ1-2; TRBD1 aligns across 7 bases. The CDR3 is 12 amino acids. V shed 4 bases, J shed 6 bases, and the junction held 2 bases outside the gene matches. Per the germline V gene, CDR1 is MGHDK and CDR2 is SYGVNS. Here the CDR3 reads CASSADRDGYTF. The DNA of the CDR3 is TGTGCCAGCAGTGCCGACAGGGATGGCTACACCTTC.

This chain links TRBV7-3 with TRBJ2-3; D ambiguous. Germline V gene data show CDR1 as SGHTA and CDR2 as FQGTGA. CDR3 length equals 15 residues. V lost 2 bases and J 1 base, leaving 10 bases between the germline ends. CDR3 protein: CASSLGNVGTDTQYF. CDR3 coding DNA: TGTGCCAGCAGCTTAGGCAACGTCGGCACAGATACGCAGTATTTT.

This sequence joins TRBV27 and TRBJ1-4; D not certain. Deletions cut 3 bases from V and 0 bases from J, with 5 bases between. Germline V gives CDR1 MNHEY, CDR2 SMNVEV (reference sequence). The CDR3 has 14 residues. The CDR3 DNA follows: TGTGCCAGCAGTTTCGCTGCAACTAATGAAAAACTGTTTTTT. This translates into CASSFAATNEKLFF.

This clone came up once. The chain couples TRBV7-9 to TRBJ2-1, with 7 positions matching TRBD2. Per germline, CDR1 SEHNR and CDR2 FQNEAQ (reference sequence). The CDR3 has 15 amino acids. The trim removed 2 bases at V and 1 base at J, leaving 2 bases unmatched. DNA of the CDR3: TGTGCCAGCAGCTTATTGCGGGGGTCCTACAATGAGCAGTTCTTC. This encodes CASSLLRGSYNEQFF.

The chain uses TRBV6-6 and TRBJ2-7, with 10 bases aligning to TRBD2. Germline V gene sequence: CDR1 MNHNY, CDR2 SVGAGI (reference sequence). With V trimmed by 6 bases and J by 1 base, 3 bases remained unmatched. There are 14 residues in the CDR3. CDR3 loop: CASRKAGGSYEQYF. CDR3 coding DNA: TGTGCCAGCAGGAAAGCGGGAGGGTCCTACGAGCAGTACTTC.

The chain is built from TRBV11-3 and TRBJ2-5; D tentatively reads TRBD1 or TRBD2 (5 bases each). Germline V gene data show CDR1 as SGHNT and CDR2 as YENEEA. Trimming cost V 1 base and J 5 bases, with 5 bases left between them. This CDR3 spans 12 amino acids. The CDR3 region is CASSLGDETQYF. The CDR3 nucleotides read TGTGCCAGCAGCTTAGGGGACGAGACCCAGTACTTC. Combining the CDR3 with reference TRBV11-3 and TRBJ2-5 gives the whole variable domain EAGVVQSPRYKIIEKKQPVAFWCNPISGHNTLYWYLQNLGQGPELLIRYENEEAVDDSQLPKDRFSAERLKGVDSTLKIQPAELGDSAVYLCASSLGDETQYFGPGTRLLVL.

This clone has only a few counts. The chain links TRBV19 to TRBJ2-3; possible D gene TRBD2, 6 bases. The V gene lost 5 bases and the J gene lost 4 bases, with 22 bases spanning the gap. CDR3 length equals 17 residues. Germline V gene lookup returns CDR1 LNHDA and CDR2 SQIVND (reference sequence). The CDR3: CASSFIQGLAIPDTQYF. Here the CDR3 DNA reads TGTGCCAGTAGTTTTATCCAGGGACTCGCCATTCCAGATACGCAGTATTTT.

CDR3 nucleotide sequence: TGCGCCAGCAGCTTGGTAGACAGCTCTGAAGCTTTCTTT. Amino acid sequence: CASSLVDSSEAFF. This chain uses TRBV5-1 with TRBJ1-1; the D gene is possibly TRBD1 (5 bases). The germline gives CDR1 SGHRS, CDR2 YFSETQ. V dropped 0 bases and J dropped 6 bases, with 9 bases sitting between them. CDR3 length: 13 amino acids.

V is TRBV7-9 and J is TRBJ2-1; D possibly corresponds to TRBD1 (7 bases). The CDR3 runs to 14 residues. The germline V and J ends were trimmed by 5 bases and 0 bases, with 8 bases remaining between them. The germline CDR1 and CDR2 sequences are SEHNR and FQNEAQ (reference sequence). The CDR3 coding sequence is TGTGCCAGCAGCCAGGGGGGCTCCTACAATGAGCAGTTCTTC. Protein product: CASSQGGSYNEQFF.

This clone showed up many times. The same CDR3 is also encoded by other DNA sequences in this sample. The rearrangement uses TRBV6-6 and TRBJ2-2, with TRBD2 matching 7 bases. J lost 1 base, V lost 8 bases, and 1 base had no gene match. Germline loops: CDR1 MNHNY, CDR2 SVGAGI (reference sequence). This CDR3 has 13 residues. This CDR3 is CASSSGNTGELFF. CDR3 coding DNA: TGTGCCAGCTCTAGCGGGAACACCGGGGAGCTGTTTTTT.

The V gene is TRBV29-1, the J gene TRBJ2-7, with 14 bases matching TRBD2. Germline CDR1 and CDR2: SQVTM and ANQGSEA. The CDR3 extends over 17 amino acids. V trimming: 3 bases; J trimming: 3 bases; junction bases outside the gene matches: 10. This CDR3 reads CSVERGTSGSSGYEQYF. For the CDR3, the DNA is TGCAGCGTTGAGAGGGGGACTAGCGGGAGTTCTGGCTACGAGCAGTACTTC.

The CDR3 region has the DNA TGTGCCAGCAGTCAGGTGGGACTAGCGGTCTACGAGCAGTACTTC. Protein sequence: CASSQVGLAVYEQYF. The chain couples TRBV5-4 to TRBJ2-7; 11 positions agree with TRBD2. Germline values: CDR1 SGHNT, CDR2 YYREEE (reference sequence). The V and J ends lost 5 bases and 3 bases, in that order; junction bases with no gene match: 7. This CDR3 spans 15 amino acids.

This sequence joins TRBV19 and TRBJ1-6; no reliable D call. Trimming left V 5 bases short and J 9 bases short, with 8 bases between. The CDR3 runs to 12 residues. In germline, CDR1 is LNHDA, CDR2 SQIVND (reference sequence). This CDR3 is CASSEMGSPLHF. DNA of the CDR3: TGTGCCAGTAGTGAGATGGGTTCACCCCTCCACTTT.